This TCR beta chain was sequenced during a study of type 1 and type 2 diabetes patients. The study, taken as a whole, reports: Some expanded clones seen only in T1D might occur in additional T2D or control samples.

The CDR3 sequence is 14 residues long. Germline CDR1 reads LGHNA; CDR2 reads YSLEER. V shed 6 bases and J shed 4 bases, with 15 bases lying between them. This clonotype was counted between two and nine times. Its antigen is not identified. The PCR template was genomic DNA. Amplification of the beta chain CDR3 used 30 forward and 13 reverse multiplex primers. One entry per CDR3 protein results from TCRdb running MiXCR on the multiplex PCR reads. The sample has 250,000 to 300,000 distinct CDR3 sequences, roughly 50% seen once. The clonotype originates from a man younger than 35 with type 2 diabetes. The specimen was peripheral blood mononuclear cells (PBMCs). The rearrangement links TRBV4-3 to TRBJ1-2, with D maybe TRBD1 (6 bases). CDR3 sequence reads: CASSHRTVGYGYTF. The CDR3, as DNA: TGCGCCAGCAGTCATCGGACAGTTGGCTATGGCTACACCTTC.